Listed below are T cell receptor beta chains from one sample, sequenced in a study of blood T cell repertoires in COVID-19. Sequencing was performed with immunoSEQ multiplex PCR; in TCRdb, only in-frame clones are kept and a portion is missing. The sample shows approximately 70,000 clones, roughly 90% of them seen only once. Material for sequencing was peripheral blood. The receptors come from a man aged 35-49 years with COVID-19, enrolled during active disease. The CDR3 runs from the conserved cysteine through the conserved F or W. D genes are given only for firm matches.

CDR3aa: CASSLGQGAPNSPLHF
j_gene: TRBJ1-6
v_gene: TRBV27
d_gene: TRBD1

CDR3aa: CASSLEPDTTAEQYF
j_gene: TRBJ2-7
v_gene: TRBV5-6
d_gene: -

CDR3aa: CAISESRGRFF
j_gene: TRBJ1-1
v_gene: TRBV10-3
d_gene: -

CDR3aa: CAWTLGASGETEAFF
j_gene: TRBJ1-1
v_gene: TRBV30
d_gene: -

CDR3aa: CASSFQTGIYEQYF
j_gene: TRBJ2-7
v_gene: TRBV27
d_gene: TRBD1

CDR3aa: CASGLVPRGVSRPSSGNTIYF
j_gene: TRBJ1-3
v_gene: TRBV12-5
d_gene: -

CDR3aa: CASSLGLSPDTQYF
j_gene: TRBJ2-3
v_gene: TRBV5-1
d_gene: -

CDR3aa: CASSQVTGGEETQYF
j_gene: TRBJ2-5
v_gene: TRBV3-1/TRBV3-2
d_gene: TRBD1

CDR3aa: CASRPSDRGSDSPLHF
j_gene: TRBJ1-6
v_gene: TRBV19
d_gene: TRBD1

CDR3aa: CASSSDSSTGNTIYF
j_gene: TRBJ1-3
v_gene: TRBV5-1
d_gene: -

CDR3aa: CASSVGGVNTEAFF
j_gene: TRBJ1-1
v_gene: TRBV9
d_gene: -

CDR3aa: CASSPGTDIFTDTQYF
j_gene: TRBJ2-3
v_gene: TRBV9
d_gene: -

CDR3aa: CASSLNGGPTEAFF
j_gene: TRBJ1-1
v_gene: TRBV5-1
d_gene: -

CDR3aa: CASIQQGTWNSPLHF
j_gene: TRBJ1-6
v_gene: TRBV2
d_gene: TRBD1

CDR3aa: CASSPSQGAGQPQHF
j_gene: TRBJ1-5
v_gene: TRBV18
d_gene: -

CDR3aa: CASRGPGQGNQPQHF
j_gene: TRBJ1-5
v_gene: TRBV6-5
d_gene: TRBD1

CDR3aa: CASSEGWTGNEQFF
j_gene: TRBJ2-1
v_gene: TRBV19
d_gene: TRBD1

CDR3aa: CASARNQGREQFF
j_gene: TRBJ2-1
v_gene: TRBV18
d_gene: -

CDR3aa: CASSIEHRQETQYF
j_gene: TRBJ2-5
v_gene: TRBV19
d_gene: -

CDR3aa: CASSLAAGQGWPQHF
j_gene: TRBJ1-5
v_gene: TRBV7-2
d_gene: -

CDR3aa: CASSPTGRGYGYTF
j_gene: TRBJ1-2
v_gene: TRBV6-5
d_gene: -

CDR3aa: CASVRVAGPGNTIYF
j_gene: TRBJ1-3
v_gene: TRBV6-5
d_gene: -

CDR3aa: CSVGQAIEAFF
j_gene: TRBJ1-1
v_gene: TRBV29-1
d_gene: TRBD1

CDR3aa: CASSHPAGEQFF
j_gene: TRBJ2-1
v_gene: TRBV3-1/TRBV3-2
d_gene: TRBD2

CDR3aa: CASSRGGDYNEQFF
j_gene: TRBJ2-1
v_gene: TRBV10-2
d_gene: -

CDR3aa: CASSPGQENYEQYF
j_gene: TRBJ2-7
v_gene: TRBV5-1
d_gene: TRBD1

CDR3aa: CASSQEGAGALDTQYF
j_gene: TRBJ2-3
v_gene: TRBV4-1
d_gene: -

CDR3aa: CASRPGEREDSEKLFF
j_gene: TRBJ1-4
v_gene: TRBV27
d_gene: -

CDR3aa: CASSEYGGVGGYTF
j_gene: TRBJ1-2
v_gene: TRBV6-1
d_gene: -

CDR3aa: CASSTTVNTEAFF
j_gene: TRBJ1-1
v_gene: TRBV7-3
d_gene: -

CDR3aa: CASSEFPPGGVGGNTIYF
j_gene: TRBJ1-3
v_gene: TRBV6-1
d_gene: -

CDR3aa: CASSIEGWAEAFF
j_gene: TRBJ1-1
v_gene: TRBV19
d_gene: -

CDR3aa: CASRGQYYEQYF
j_gene: TRBJ2-7
v_gene: TRBV28
d_gene: TRBD1

CDR3aa: CASSQVLAGGLYF
j_gene: TRBJ2-5
v_gene: TRBV3-1/TRBV3-2
d_gene: TRBD2

CDR3aa: CASSPGGSDNNEQFF
j_gene: TRBJ2-1
v_gene: TRBV4-2
d_gene: -

CDR3aa: CASNIGGGNQPQHF
j_gene: TRBJ1-5
v_gene: TRBV19
d_gene: -

CDR3aa: CATSREGGEKLFF
j_gene: TRBJ1-4
v_gene: TRBV15
d_gene: -

CDR3aa: CASSPPGQGTDTQYF
j_gene: TRBJ2-3
v_gene: TRBV3-1/TRBV3-2
d_gene: TRBD1

CDR3aa: CASSGTGGVRNEKLFF
j_gene: TRBJ1-4
v_gene: TRBV16
d_gene: TRBD1

CDR3aa: CSVSGTLTRGYTF
j_gene: TRBJ1-2
v_gene: TRBV29-1
d_gene: -

CDR3aa: CASSLGTGVREQFF
j_gene: TRBJ2-1
v_gene: TRBV11-3
d_gene: TRBD1

CDR3aa: CASSFQERTDTQYF
j_gene: TRBJ2-3
v_gene: TRBV5-4
d_gene: -

CDR3aa: CASSTTGATGHTDTQYF
j_gene: TRBJ2-3
v_gene: TRBV9
d_gene: TRBD1

CDR3aa: CASSPGVAGGSQETQYF
j_gene: TRBJ2-5
v_gene: TRBV5-4
d_gene: TRBD2

CDR3aa: CASSPTRTEAFF
j_gene: TRBJ1-1
v_gene: TRBV6-5
d_gene: -